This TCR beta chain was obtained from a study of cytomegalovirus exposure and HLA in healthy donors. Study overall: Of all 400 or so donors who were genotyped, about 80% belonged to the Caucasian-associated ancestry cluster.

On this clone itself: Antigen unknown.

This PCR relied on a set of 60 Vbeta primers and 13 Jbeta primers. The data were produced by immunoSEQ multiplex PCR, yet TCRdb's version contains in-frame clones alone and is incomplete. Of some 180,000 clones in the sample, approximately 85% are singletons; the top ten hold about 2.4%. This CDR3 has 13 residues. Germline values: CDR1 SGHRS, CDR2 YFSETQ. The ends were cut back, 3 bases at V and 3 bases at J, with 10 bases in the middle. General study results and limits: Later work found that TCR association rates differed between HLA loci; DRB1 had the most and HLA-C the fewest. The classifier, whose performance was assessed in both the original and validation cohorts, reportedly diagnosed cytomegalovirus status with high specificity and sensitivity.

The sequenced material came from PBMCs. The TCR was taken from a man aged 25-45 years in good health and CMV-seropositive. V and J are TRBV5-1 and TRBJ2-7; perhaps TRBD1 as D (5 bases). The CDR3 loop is CASSYIDSYEQYF. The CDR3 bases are TGCGCCAGCAGCTATATCGACAGCTACGAGCAGTACTTC.